The 11 T cell receptor beta chains below were found in one sample sequenced in a study of T cell changes during pregnancy in multiple sclerosis. Only in-frame clones appear in the TCRdb table, and some are missing; sequencing was by immunoSEQ multiplex PCR. The data show 100,000 or so clones, about 90% seen once. Sequenced material: peripheral blood, taken after pregnancy. The receptor set was obtained from a female donor with multiple sclerosis, enrolled in a pregnancy study.

This clone was seen only once. The V and J genes are TRBV2 and TRBJ1-5; D unresolved. Germline V gene lookup returns CDR1 SNHLY and CDR2 FYNNEI. The CDR3 runs to 15 residues. Trimming removed 6 bases from V and 1 base from J, with 13 bases in between. The CDR3 region is CASSGMMNSNQPQHF. The CDR3 region has the DNA TGTGCCAGCAGCGGGATGATGAACAGCAATCAGCCCCAGCATTTT.

The rearrangement uses TRBV12-5 and TRBJ2-3; 11 bases match TRBD2. CDR3 length: 15 residues. Germline V gene data show CDR1 as LGHNT and CDR2 as FRNRAP. V dropped 5 bases and J dropped 1; count of bases not matched to a gene: 2. Here the CDR3 reads CASGTGLAGTDTQYF. The CDR3 DNA reads as TGTGCTAGTGGTACGGGACTAGCGGGCACAGATACGCAGTATTTT.

V is TRBV19 and J is TRBJ2-1; TRBD2 might be the D (5 bases). Germline V lookup: CDR1 LNHDA, CDR2 SQIVND (reference sequence). The CDR3 sequence is 14 residues long. V shed 8 bases and J shed 0 bases, with 11 bases lying between them. The CDR3 DNA reads TGTGCCAGTCGCTCGGGGAGCTCCTACAATGAGCAGTTCTTC. This encodes CASRSGSSYNEQFF.

The V gene is TRBV7-2, the J gene TRBJ1-2, with 8 bases matching TRBD1. Germline V gives CDR1 SGHTA, CDR2 FQGNSA. The CDR3 is made up of 15 amino acids. V dropped 5 bases and J dropped 2; count of bases not matched to a gene: 7. The CDR3 loop reads CASSPGTGGNYGYTF. The CDR3 DNA follows: TGTGCCAGCAGCCCTGGGACAGGCGGAAACTATGGCTACACCTTC.

This rearrangement joins TRBV6-1 to TRBJ1-6; tentatively, D is TRBD1 (5 bases). Trimming took 6 bases from V and 0 from J, leaving 9 bases between them. The length of the CDR3 is 15 residues. Per germline, CDR1 MNHNS and CDR2 SASEGT. In DNA, the CDR3 is TGTGCCAGCAGGACAGAGAGCTCCTATAATTCACCCCTCCACTTT. It is translated as CASRTESSYNSPLHF.

This chain joins TRBV5-1 and TRBJ2-1; perhaps TRBD1 as D (6 bases). The V gene's germline CDR1 is SGHRS and CDR2 YFSETQ. This CDR3 comprises 14 residues. V was clipped by 2 bases and J by 8 bases, with 14 bases between them. CDR3 region: CASSLTGSYYEQFF. Written as DNA, the CDR3 is TGCGCCAGCAGCTTAACAGGGAGTTACTATGAGCAGTTCTTC.

The chain is built from TRBV9 and TRBJ2-6; no reliable D call. There are 15 residues in the CDR3. Trimming removed 6 bases at V and 4 bases at J, with 14 bases between. Germline V lookup: CDR1 SGDLS, CDR2 YYNGEE. In nucleotides, the CDR3 is TGTGCCAGCACCGCCGGTTCTCTGGGGGCCAACGTCCTGACTTTC. Its protein is CASTAGSLGANVLTF.

The gene calls are TRBV9 and TRBJ1-3, with 10 nucleotides matching TRBD1. The CDR3 is 18 amino acids. Germline V gives CDR1 SGDLS, CDR2 YYNGEE. Losses at the gene ends were 0 bases for V and 0 bases for J; bases not matched to a gene: 6. The CDR3 region has the DNA TGTGCCAGCAGCGTAGATTTTTGGACAGGGGGCTCTGGAAACACCATATATTTT. It is translated as CASSVDFWTGGSGNTIYF.

The chain couples TRBV29-1 to TRBJ2-7; TRBD1 is a possible D gene (6 bases). The CDR3 contains 11 residues. The germline CDR1 and CDR2 sequences are SQVTM and ANQGSEA. Trimming took off 4 bases at V and 2 bases at J, with 6 bases between the two ends. The CDR3 protein is CSVGGPYEQYF. The CDR3 DNA sequence: TGCAGCGTTGGGGGGCCCTACGAGCAGTACTTC.

The chain is built from TRBV29-1 and TRBJ1-1; 12 bases align to TRBD1. V shed 5 bases, J shed 11 bases, and the junction held 6 bases outside the gene matches. CDR3 size: 12 residues. Germline V gene data show CDR1 as SQVTM and CDR2 as ANQGSEA. CDR3 protein: CSVSGTGGLAFF. CDR3 sequence (DNA): TGCAGCGTTTCCGGGACAGGGGGCCTCGCTTTCTTT.

The J gene is TRBJ2-7, the V gene TRBV6-1, with D hard to call. Germline V gives CDR1 MNHNS, CDR2 SASEGT. The CDR3 spans 14 residues. Trimming shortened V by 7 bases and J by 1 base, and 14 bases separated the two germline ends. The CDR3 loop is CASMRPSVSYEQYF. Here the CDR3 DNA reads TGTGCCAGCATGCGGCCTTCCGTATCCTACGAGCAGTACTTC.